Below are 26 T cell receptor beta chains sequenced from a single sample in a study of blood T cell repertoires in COVID-19. The method was immunoSEQ multiplex PCR; TCRdb's version includes in-frame clones alone and lacks a portion of them. The data show approximately 230,000 clones, under 85% seen once. Sequencing was done on a sample of peripheral blood. These receptors were collected from a woman aged 35 to 49 with active or convalescent COVID-19.

The chain couples TRBV28 to TRBJ1-2, with D unclear. Germline V gene sequence: CDR1 MDHEN, CDR2 SYDVKM. The CDR3 totals 12 residues. V shed 7 bases and J shed 5 bases, with 11 bases lying between them. The CDR3 loop is CASTSNSYGYTF. DNA for the CDR3: TGTGCCAGCACCTCTAACAGTTATGGCTACACCTTC.

The rearrangement links TRBV5-1 to TRBJ1-1, with D perhaps matching TRBD1 (5 bases). Trimming removed 2 bases at V and 8 bases at J, with 28 bases between. The CDR3 is made up of 18 amino acids. Germline V lookup: CDR1 SGHRS, CDR2 YFSETQ. The CDR3 region has the DNA TGCGCCAGCAGCTTAGGTCAGGGATCTCTTGGGATAGCAAGGGAAGCTTTCTTT. As protein: CASSLGQGSLGIAREAFF.

This clone was counted a few times. This sequence joins TRBV29-1 and TRBJ1-3, with 8 bases identical to TRBD1. With 6 bases clipped from V and 2 bases from J, the junction kept 6 bases outside the gene matches. The CDR3 has 14 residues. CDR1 and CDR2 from the germline V gene are SQVTM and ANQGSEA. The CDR3 region has the DNA TGCAGCGTAGGACAGGGAGCTACTGGAAACACCATATATTTT. Translation: CSVGQGATGNTIYF.

The V call is TRBV6-1, the J call TRBJ1-2; 9 bases are a match to TRBD1. V lost 3 bases to trimming and J lost 9 bases; unmatched junction nucleotides: 8. Germline V lookup: CDR1 MNHNS, CDR2 SASEGT. This CDR3 is built from 14 residues. The CDR3: CASSDAGTGNSYTF. The CDR3 region has the DNA TGTGCCAGCAGTGACGCCGGGACAGGGAACAGCTACACCTTC.

The chain has TRBV5-1 and TRBJ1-1, with D unresolved. This CDR3 is built from 15 residues. With 0 bases removed from V and 3 bases from J, the gap between germline ends came to 12 bases. The germline V gene has CDR1 SGHRS and CDR2 YFSETQ. DNA for the CDR3: TGCGCCAGCAGCTTGGGACAAGGATGGGACACTGAAGCTTTCTTT. Amino acids: CASSLGQGWDTEAFF.

This clone occurred once. The chain's CDR3 is CASSRDSMNTEAFF. The CDR3 nucleotides are TGTGCCAGCAGCCGGGACAGCATGAACACTGAAGCTTTCTTT. This chain uses TRBV7-8 with TRBJ1-1; 7 nucleotides line up with TRBD1. V shed 5 bases and J 0 bases; nucleotides not matched to a gene: 3. The CDR3 is made up of 14 amino acids. The germline V gene encodes CDR1 SGHVS and CDR2 FQNEAQ.

The V and J genes are TRBV18 and TRBJ2-3, with 7 bases fitting TRBD1. Germline V lookup: CDR1 KGHSH, CDR2 LQKENI. Unmatched junction bases numbered 3, after V lost 3 bases and J lost 0 bases. The CDR3 covers 15 residues. CDR3 sequence (DNA): TGTGCCAGCTCACCGACAGGGTTTAGCACAGATACGCAGTATTTT. Its translation is CASSPTGFSTDTQYF.

The chain recombines TRBV16 with TRBJ1-2, with TRBD1 matching over 10 bases. Germline trimming cut 5 bases from V and 4 bases from J; bases unmatched to any gene: 7. The CDR3 loop spans 15 amino acids. Germline V gene sequence: CDR1 KGHSY, CDR2 FQNENV. The CDR3 DNA reads TGTGCCAGCAGCGAGCGGACAGGGGGAATCTATGGCTACACCTTC. Protein product: CASSERTGGIYGYTF.

V usage is TRBV6-5 and J usage is TRBJ1-2; D unclear. CDR1 and CDR2 from the germline V gene are MNHEY and SVGAGI. This CDR3 has 15 amino acids. V was clipped by 2 bases and J by 3 bases, with 13 bases between them. The CDR3 nucleotides are TGTGCCAGCAGTTACGGCCGGGTTCGAGACTATGGCTACACCTTC. It encodes CASSYGRVRDYGYTF.

This sequence joins TRBV27 and TRBJ1-5, with 8 bases identical to TRBD1. The ends lost 5 bases at V and 4 bases at J; junction bases unmatched: 7. Germline loops: CDR1 MNHEY, CDR2 SMNVEV (reference sequence). The CDR3 totals 15 residues. CDR3 sequence (DNA): TGTGCCAGCAGTCGGGGGACAGGTCAGAATCAGCCCCAGCATTTT. It translates to CASSRGTGQNQPQHF.

This sequence joins TRBV18 and TRBJ1-2, with a weak D call TRBD1 (6 bases). Trimming removed 3 bases at V and 8 bases at J, with 25 bases between. This CDR3 comprises 17 residues. The germline CDR1 and CDR2 sequences are KGHSH and LQKENI. This CDR3 is CASSPEFRGRGRRGYTF. The CDR3 DNA reads TGTGCCAGCTCACCCGAGTTTAGGGGCAGGGGAAGAAGGGGCTACACCTTC.

The chain carries TRBV3-1 (or the pseudogene TRBV3-2) and TRBJ2-3; D might be TRBD2 (6 bases). The germline gives CDR1 LGHDT, CDR2 YNNKEL (reference sequence). Trimming took off 0 bases at V and 2 bases at J, with 15 bases between the two ends. The CDR3 runs 17 residues. This chain's CDR3 is CASSQDRKGRDTDTQYF. The CDR3 region has the DNA TGTGCCAGCAGCCAAGATCGGAAGGGGCGGGACACAGATACGCAGTATTTT.

The sample holds one count of this clone. V is TRBV5-4 and J is TRBJ1-4; D unresolved. From germline, CDR1 is SGHNT and CDR2 YYREEE (reference sequence). Trimming removed 0 bases at V and 5 bases at J, with 8 bases between. The CDR3 consists of 14 residues. In nucleotides, the CDR3 is TGTGCCAGCAGCTTGGCGGACTCGAATGAAAAACTGTTTTTT. Translating gives CASSLADSNEKLFF.

With regard to this clone: Other DNA variants within this sample encode the same CDR3. This chain connects TRBV9 to TRBJ1-1, with D possibly being TRBD1 (5 bases). V gave up 0 bases and J gave up 1 base, with 10 bases separating them. The CDR3 is 15 residues long. Germline lookup yields CDR1 SGDLS and CDR2 YYNGEE. The CDR3 sequence: CASSVVSGQNTEAFF. CDR3 coding DNA: TGTGCCAGCAGCGTAGTGTCAGGGCAGAACACTGAAGCTTTCTTT.

CDR3 amino acids: CASTTHQRWGEPYEQYV. CDR3 sequence (DNA): TGTGCCAGCACCACTCATCAGAGGTGGGGGGAACCCTACGAGCAGTACGTC. The chain carries TRBV28 and TRBJ2-7; D might be TRBD2 (6 bases). This CDR3 comprises 17 residues. Per the germline V gene, CDR1 is MDHEN and CDR2 is SYDVKM. The V and J ends lost 7 bases and 2 bases respectively, with 24 bases between them.

This clone showed up just a few times. The chain combines TRBV18 with TRBJ1-1; D is possibly TRBD1 (6 bases). The germline V and J ends were trimmed by 4 bases and 4 bases, with 16 bases remaining between them. The CDR3 runs 15 residues. CDR1 is KGHSH, CDR2 LQKENI, per germline. CDR3 sequence: CASSQLQGAGTEAFF. Written as DNA, the CDR3 is TGTGCCAGCTCACAACTACAGGGAGCCGGCACTGAAGCTTTCTTT.

This clone was recorded a few times. V and J are TRBV15 and TRBJ2-2; perhaps TRBD1 as D (5 bases). The germline V and J ends were trimmed by 9 bases and 2 bases, with 13 bases remaining between them. Germline V lookup: CDR1 LNHNV, CDR2 YYDKDF (reference sequence). The CDR3 consists of 14 residues. Here the CDR3 reads CATRAGYNTGELFF. CDR3 DNA: TGTGCCACGCGCGCAGGGTATAACACCGGGGAGCTGTTTTTT.

J is TRBJ2-2 and V is TRBV5-1; TRBD1 aligns across 9 bases. The CDR3 loop spans 15 amino acids. V lost 8 bases, J lost 3 bases, and 8 bases stayed unmatched. Germline V CDR1 and CDR2: SGHRS, YFSETQ. The CDR3 sequence: CARGPGQGDTGELFF. The CDR3 DNA is TGCGCCAGGGGTCCGGGACAGGGCGACACCGGGGAGCTGTTTTTT.

The rearrangement uses TRBV3-1 (or the pseudogene TRBV3-2) and TRBJ2-5, with 8 bases lining up with TRBD1. The CDR3 spans 14 residues. The V gene end was trimmed by 1 base and the J gene end by 5 bases; junction bases not matched to a gene: 3. The germline gives CDR1 LGHDT, CDR2 YNNKEL (reference sequence). CDR3 sequence: CASSQGTGWETQYF. CDR3 DNA sequence: TGTGCCAGCAGCCAAGGGACAGGGTGGGAGACCCAGTACTTC.

The gene calls are TRBV27 and TRBJ1-2, with D possibly TRBD1 on 5 matching bases. Trimming stripped 2 bases from V and 7 bases from J, with 11 bases between. CDR1 and CDR2 (germline): MNHEY, SMNVEV (reference sequence). This CDR3 comprises 13 residues. CDR3 in DNA: TGTGCCAGCAGTTTAGGGAGGGGTTCTGGCTACACCTTC. It translates to CASSLGRGSGYTF.

This clone appeared a single time. The chain carries TRBV30 and TRBJ1-6; 7 nucleotides align to TRBD1. The CDR3 runs 15 residues. CDR1 is GTSNPN and CDR2 is SVGIG in the germline V gene (reference sequence). After removal of 3 bases from V and 0 bases from J, the junction contained 2 bases not matched to a gene. The CDR3 DNA sequence: TGTGCCTGGAGGAGGGACAGCTCCTATAATTCACCCCTCCACTTT. Encoded protein: CAWRRDSSYNSPLHF.

The genes are TRBV28 and TRBJ2-1, with TRBD2 matching over 8 bases. Trimming removed 7 bases from V and 9 bases from J; junction bases left unmatched: 11. The CDR3 extends over 14 amino acids. CDR1 MDHEN and CDR2 SYDVKM come from the germline V gene. DNA for the CDR3: TGTGCCAGCACCATCAGAGCGGGGGATGGTGAGCAGTTCTTC. It specifies CASTIRAGDGEQFF.

The chain couples TRBV11-2 to TRBJ2-2, with D perhaps matching TRBD1 (6 bases). With 1 base removed from V and 1 base from J, the gap between germline ends came to 10 bases. Per the germline V gene, CDR1 is SGHAT and CDR2 is FQNNGV. The CDR3 contains 16 residues. The CDR3 region has the DNA TGTGCCAGCAGCTTAGGCAGGGGCAAGAACACCGGGGAGCTGTTTTTT. Protein: CASSLGRGKNTGELFF.

The chain couples TRBV15 to TRBJ2-1; 10 nucleotides match TRBD2. The CDR3 loop spans 16 amino acids. Germline CDR1 and CDR2: LNHNV and YYDKDF (reference sequence). V was clipped by 0 bases and J by 8 bases; unmatched bases: 7. The CDR3 spells CATSRDTSGVLYEQFF. The DNA of the CDR3 is TGTGCCACCAGCAGAGATACTAGCGGGGTTCTCTATGAGCAGTTCTTC.

The gene calls are TRBV5-1 and TRBJ2-5, with 11 bases aligning to TRBD1. The CDR3 has 15 amino acids. Germline V CDR1 and CDR2: SGHRS, YFSETQ. V shed 0 bases, J shed 4 bases, and the junction held 2 bases outside the gene matches. The CDR3 loop is CASSLGTGGGETQYF. The DNA of the CDR3 is TGCGCCAGCAGCTTGGGGACAGGGGGCGGAGAGACCCAGTACTTC.

This sequence joins TRBV28 and TRBJ2-5; no clear D gene. The CDR3 extends over 15 amino acids. CDR1 and CDR2 (germline): MDHEN, SYDVKM. Trimming removed 2 bases from V and 0 bases from J, with 10 bases in between. The CDR3 here is CASSLTNSHQETQYF. CDR3 DNA: TGTGCCAGCAGTTTAACGAACAGCCACCAAGAGACCCAGTACTTC.